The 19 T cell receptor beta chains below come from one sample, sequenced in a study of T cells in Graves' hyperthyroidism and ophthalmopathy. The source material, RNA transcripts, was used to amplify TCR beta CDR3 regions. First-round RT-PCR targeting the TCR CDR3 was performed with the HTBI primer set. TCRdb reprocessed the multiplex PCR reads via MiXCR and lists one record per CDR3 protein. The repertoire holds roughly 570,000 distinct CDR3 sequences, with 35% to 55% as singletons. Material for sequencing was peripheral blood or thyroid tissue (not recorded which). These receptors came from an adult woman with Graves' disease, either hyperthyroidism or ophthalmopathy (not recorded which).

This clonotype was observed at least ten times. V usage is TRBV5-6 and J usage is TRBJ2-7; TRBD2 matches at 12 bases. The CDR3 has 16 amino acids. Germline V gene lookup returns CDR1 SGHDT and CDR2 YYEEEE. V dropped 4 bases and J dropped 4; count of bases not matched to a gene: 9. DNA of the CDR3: TGTGCCAGCAGCCCCGGACTAGCGGGAATGGTGTACGAGCAGTACTTC. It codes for CASSPGLAGMVYEQYF.

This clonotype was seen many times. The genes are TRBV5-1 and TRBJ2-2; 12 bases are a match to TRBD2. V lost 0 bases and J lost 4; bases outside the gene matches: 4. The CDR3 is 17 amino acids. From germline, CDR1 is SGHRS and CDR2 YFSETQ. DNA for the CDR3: TGCGCCAGCAGCTTGGCCGGACTAGCGGGGCCCACCGGGGAGCTGTTTTTT. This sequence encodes CASSLAGLAGPTGELFF.

Here the CDR3 DNA reads TGCAGTGCTAGAGGACACAGGGGCCTCAGTGAAAAACTGTTTTTT. Protein: CSARGHRGLSEKLFF. The J gene is TRBJ1-4, the V gene TRBV20-1, with 7 bases that match TRBD1. This CDR3 is built from 15 residues. The trim removed 1 base at V and 7 bases at J, leaving 9 bases unmatched. Per germline, CDR1 DFQATT and CDR2 SNEGSKA (reference sequence).

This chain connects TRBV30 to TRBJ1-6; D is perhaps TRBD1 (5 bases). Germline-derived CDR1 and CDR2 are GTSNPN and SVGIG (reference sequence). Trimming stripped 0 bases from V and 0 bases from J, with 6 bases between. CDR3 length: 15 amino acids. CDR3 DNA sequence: TGTGCCTGGAGTGTTGGGGGCTCCTATAATTCACCCCTCCACTTT. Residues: CAWSVGGSYNSPLHF.

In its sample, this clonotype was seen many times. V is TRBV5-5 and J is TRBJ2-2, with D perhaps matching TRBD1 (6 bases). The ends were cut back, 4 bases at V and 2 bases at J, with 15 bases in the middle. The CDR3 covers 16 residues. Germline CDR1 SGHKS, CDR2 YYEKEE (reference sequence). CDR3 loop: CASSLAGTINTGELFF. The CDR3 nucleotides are TGTGCCAGCAGCCTGGCCGGGACAATAAACACCGGGGAGCTGTTTTTT.

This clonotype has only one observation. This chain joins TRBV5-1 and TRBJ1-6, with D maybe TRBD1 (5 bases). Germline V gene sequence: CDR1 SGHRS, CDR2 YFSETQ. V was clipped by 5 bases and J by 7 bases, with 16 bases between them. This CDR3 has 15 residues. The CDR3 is CASRRAGPTNSPLHF. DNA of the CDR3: TGCGCCAGCAGACGGGCAGGGCCAACCAATTCACCCCTCCACTTT.

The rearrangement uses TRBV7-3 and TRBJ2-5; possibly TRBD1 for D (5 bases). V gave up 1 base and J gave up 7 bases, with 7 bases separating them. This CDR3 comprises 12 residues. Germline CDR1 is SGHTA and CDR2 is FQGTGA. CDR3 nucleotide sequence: TGTGCCAGCAGCTTAAGGCAGGGGACCCAGTACTTC. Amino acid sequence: CASSLRQGTQYF.

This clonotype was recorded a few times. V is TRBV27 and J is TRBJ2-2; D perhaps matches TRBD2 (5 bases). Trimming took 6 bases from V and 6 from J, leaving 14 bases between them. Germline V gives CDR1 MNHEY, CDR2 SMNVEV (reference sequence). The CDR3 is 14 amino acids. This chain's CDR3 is CASRATRSPGELFF. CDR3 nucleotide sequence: TGTGCCAGCAGAGCTACTAGATCCCCCGGGGAGCTGTTTTTT.

For the CDR3, the DNA is TGTGCCAGCAGGGGGGGACTGTATAGCTCCTACGAGCAGTACTTC. Encoded protein: CASRGGLYSSYEQYF. The genes are TRBV2 and TRBJ2-7; TRBD2 might be the D (6 bases). CDR1 and CDR2 (germline): SNHLY, FYNNEI. The CDR3 is 15 amino acids. Trimming pared 6 bases from V and 0 bases from J, leaving 15 bases between. Filled out from reference TRBV2 and TRBJ2-7, the complete variable domain reads EPEVTQTPSHQVTQMGQEVILRCVPISNHLYFYWYRQILGQKVEFLVSFYNNEISEKSEIFDDQFSVERPDGSNFTLKIRSTKLEDSAMYFCASRGGLYSSYEQYFGPGTRLTVT.

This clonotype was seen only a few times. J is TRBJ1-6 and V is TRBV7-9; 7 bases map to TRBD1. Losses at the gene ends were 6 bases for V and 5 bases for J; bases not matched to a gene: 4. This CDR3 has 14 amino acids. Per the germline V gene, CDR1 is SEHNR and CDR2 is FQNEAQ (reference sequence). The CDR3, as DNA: TGTGCCAGCAGTCGGACAGGCAATAATTCACCCCTCCACTTT. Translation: CASSRTGNNSPLHF.

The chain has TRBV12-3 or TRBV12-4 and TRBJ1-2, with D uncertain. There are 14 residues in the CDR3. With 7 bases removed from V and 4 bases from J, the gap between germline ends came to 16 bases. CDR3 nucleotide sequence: TGTGCCAGCACCGGGCCCGGCAGGACCTATGGCTACACCTTC. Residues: CASTGPGRTYGYTF.

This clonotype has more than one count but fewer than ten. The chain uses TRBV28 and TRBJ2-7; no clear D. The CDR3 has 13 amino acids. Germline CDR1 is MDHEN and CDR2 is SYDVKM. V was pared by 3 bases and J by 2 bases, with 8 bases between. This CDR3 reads CASSFQATYEQYF. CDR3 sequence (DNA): TGTGCCAGCAGTTTCCAAGCAACCTACGAGCAGTACTTC.

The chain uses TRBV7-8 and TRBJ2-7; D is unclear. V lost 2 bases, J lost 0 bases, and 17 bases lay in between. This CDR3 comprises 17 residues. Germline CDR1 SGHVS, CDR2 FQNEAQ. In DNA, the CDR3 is TGTGCCAGCAGCTTAAGATCGGTTGTGGACCGCTCCTACGAGCAGTACTTC. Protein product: CASSLRSVVDRSYEQYF.

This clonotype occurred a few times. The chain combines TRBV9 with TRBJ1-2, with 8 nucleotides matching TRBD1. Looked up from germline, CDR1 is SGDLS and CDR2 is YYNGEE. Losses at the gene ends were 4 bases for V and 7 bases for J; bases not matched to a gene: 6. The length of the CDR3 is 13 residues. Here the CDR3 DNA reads TGTGCCAGCAGCCAATCAGGGGGCAGTGGCTACACCTTC. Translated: CASSQSGGSGYTF.

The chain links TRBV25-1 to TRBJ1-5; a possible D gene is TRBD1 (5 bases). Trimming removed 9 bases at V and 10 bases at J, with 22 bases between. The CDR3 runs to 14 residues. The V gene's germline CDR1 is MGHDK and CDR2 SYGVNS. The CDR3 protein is CASSPGPPRGPQHF. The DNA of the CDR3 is TGTGCCAGTAGCCCAGGGCCCCCCCGGGGACCCCAGCATTTT.

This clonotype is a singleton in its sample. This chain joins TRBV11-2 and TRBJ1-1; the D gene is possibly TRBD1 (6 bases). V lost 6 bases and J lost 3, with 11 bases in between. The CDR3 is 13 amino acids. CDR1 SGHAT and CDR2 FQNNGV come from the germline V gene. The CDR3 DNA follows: TGTGCCAGCAGACTGACAGGAGACACTGAAGCTTTCTTT. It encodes CASRLTGDTEAFF.

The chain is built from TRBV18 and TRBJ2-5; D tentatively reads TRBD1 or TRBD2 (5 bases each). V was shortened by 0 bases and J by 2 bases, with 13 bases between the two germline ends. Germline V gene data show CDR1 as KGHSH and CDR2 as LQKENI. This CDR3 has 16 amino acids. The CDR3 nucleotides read TGTGCCAGCTCACCACCGTCGGCAGGGAGACAAGAGACCCAGTACTTC. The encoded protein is CASSPPSAGRQETQYF.

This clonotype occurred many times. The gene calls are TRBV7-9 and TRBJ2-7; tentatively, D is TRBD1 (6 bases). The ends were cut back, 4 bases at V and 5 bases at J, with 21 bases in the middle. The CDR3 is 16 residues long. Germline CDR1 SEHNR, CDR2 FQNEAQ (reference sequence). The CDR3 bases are TGTGCCAGCAGCTCCTTCCGACAGGTCCCTTGGGACGAGCAGTACTTC. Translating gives CASSSFRQVPWDEQYF.

For the CDR3, the DNA is TGTGCCAGCAGTGCTAGACCAGACCCGTACGAGCAGTACTTC. This encodes CASSARPDPYEQYF. This chain joins TRBV7-9 and TRBJ2-7; unclear D gene. The germline CDR1 and CDR2 sequences are SEHNR and FQNEAQ (reference sequence). V lost 6 bases to trimming and J lost 4 bases, with 16 bases between them. This CDR3 spans 14 amino acids.